The sequence of this TCR beta chain was determined in a study of T cells in Graves' hyperthyroidism and ophthalmopathy. Study observations and caveats: Stable hyperthyroidism was told apart from ophthalmopathy by a model built on 13 V-J features. Most thyroid clonotypes that were expanded above 0.001 also turned up in blood.

This clonotype was seen more than once but under ten times. The antigen remains undetermined. TCR beta CDR3 regions were amplified from RNA transcripts. The TCR CDR3 first-round RT-PCR relied on the HTBI primer set. TCRdb analysed the multiplex PCR reads with MiXCR anew, one entry per CDR3 protein. Of 650,000 to 850,000 distinct CDR3 sequences listed, 18% are singletons. V was pared by 5 bases and J by 0 bases, with 9 bases between. This CDR3 contains 15 residues. The germline V gene has CDR1 SGHKS and CDR2 YYEKEE (reference sequence). The V call is TRBV5-5, the J call TRBJ2-6; D could derive from TRBD1 or TRBD2 (5 bases each). The sequence came from a woman aged 45 to 65 with Graves' hyperthyroidism that later progressed to Graves' ophthalmopathy. Sequencing used blood. CDR3 region: CASRRDPSGANVLTF. DNA for the CDR3: TGTGCCAGCAGACGGGACCCCTCTGGGGCCAACGTCCTGACTTTC.